This T cell receptor (beta chain) stems from a study of shared clonotypes between healthy human individuals. TCRdb's table, derived via immunoSEQ multiplex PCR, lists solely in-frame clones and lacks some. The sample lists roughly 1.4 million clones, approximately 98.5% seen once, with 0.36% in the top ten. The ends lost 0 bases at V and 4 bases at J; junction bases unmatched: 8. This CDR3 spans 17 amino acids. The germline V gene has CDR1 SGHDN and CDR2 FVKESK. This chain connects TRBV14 to TRBJ1-1, with 10 bases fitting TRBD1. This receptor was obtained from a man younger than 40 in good health. The sequencing input was naive CD4+ T cells sorted from blood. This sample's subset: CD45RA+ positively selected. As DNA, the CDR3 is TGTGCCAGCAGCCAAGAAGTTTTGGACAGGGGGATCACTGAAGCTTTCTTT. Protein product: CASSQEVLDRGITEAFF. The full variable domain, in which reference TRBV14 and TRBJ1-1 provide the parts outside the CDR3, is EAGVTQFPSHSVIEKGQTVTLRCDPISGHDNLYWYRRVMGKEIKFLLHFVKESKQDESGMPNNRFLAERTGGTYSTLKVQPAELEDSGVYFCASSQEVLDRGITEAFFGQGTRLTVV.